This T cell receptor beta chain originates from a study of blood T cell repertoires in COVID-19. The assay was immunoSEQ multiplex PCR, and TCRdb's table has in-frame clones only and misses some. The profile shows a few hundred thousand clones, around 85% of them singletons. V gave up 1 base and J gave up 3 bases, with 13 bases separating them. The CDR3 contains 16 residues. CDR1 SGHRS and CDR2 YFSETQ come from the germline V gene. The receptor was isolated from a young woman with acute or convalescent COVID-19. The gene calls are TRBV5-1 and TRBJ2-2, with a possible D match to TRBD2 (6 bases). Sequencing was carried out using peripheral blood. The CDR3 DNA follows: TGCGCCAGCAGCTTGAGAAGCGGGTTCGACACCGGGGAGCTGTTTTTT. It encodes CASSLRSGFDTGELFF.